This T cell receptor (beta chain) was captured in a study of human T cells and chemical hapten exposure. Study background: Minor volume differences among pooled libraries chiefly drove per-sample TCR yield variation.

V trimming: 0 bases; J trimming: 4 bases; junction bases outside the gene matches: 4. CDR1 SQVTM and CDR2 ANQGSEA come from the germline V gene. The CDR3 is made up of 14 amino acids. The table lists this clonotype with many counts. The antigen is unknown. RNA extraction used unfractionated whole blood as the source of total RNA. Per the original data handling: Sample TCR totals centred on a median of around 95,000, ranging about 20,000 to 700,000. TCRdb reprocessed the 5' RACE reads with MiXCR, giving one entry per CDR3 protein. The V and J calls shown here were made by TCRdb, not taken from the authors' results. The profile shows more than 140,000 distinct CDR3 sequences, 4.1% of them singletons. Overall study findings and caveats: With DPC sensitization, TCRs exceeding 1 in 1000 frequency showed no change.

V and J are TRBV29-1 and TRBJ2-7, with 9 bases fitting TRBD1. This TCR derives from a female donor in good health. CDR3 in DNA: TGCAGCGTTGAAGACTGGGGACAGGGTTACGAGCAGTACTTC. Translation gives CSVEDWGQGYEQYF.